These 11 T cell receptor beta chains were all obtained from the same sample, sequenced in a study of blood T cell repertoires in COVID-19. The repertoire was sequenced with immunoSEQ multiplex PCR; TCRdb's copy has only in-frame clones and lacks some. Of approximately 530,000 clones listed, about 89% are singletons. Material for sequencing was peripheral blood. These receptors were taken from a woman between 45 and 65 years old with COVID-19, enrolled during active disease.

This chain joins TRBV7-2 and TRBJ1-6, with TRBD1 matching 9 bases. This CDR3 has 14 residues. CDR1 is SGHTA, CDR2 FQGNSA, per germline. V was clipped by 4 bases and J by 10 bases; unmatched bases: 5. CDR3 coding DNA: TGTGCCAGCAGCTGGGACAGGGATCGCTCACCCCTCCACTTT. Its translation is CASSWDRDRSPLHF.

The chain links TRBV12-3 or TRBV12-4 to TRBJ2-3, with TRBD1 as a possible D gene (6 bases). Trimming stripped 8 bases from V and 8 bases from J, with 14 bases between. The CDR3 is 12 amino acids. CDR3 nucleotides: TGTGCCAGCGTGGGGGCTGGGGGTACGCAGTATTTT. Protein product: CASVGAGGTQYF.

J is TRBJ1-4 and V is TRBV28; 9 bases are shared with TRBD1. The CDR3 has 13 residues. V was clipped by 6 bases and J by 11 bases; unmatched bases: 7. Germline V gene sequence: CDR1 MDHEN, CDR2 SYDVKM. In nucleotides, the CDR3 is TGTGCCAGCAGGGGACAGGGTGAGGGGAAACTGTTTTTT. Amino acid sequence: CASRGQGEGKLFF.

This chain connects TRBV28 to TRBJ1-4; possible D gene TRBD1, 6 bases. Trimming left V 5 bases short and J 8 bases short, with 18 bases between. Germline V gene lookup returns CDR1 MDHEN and CDR2 SYDVKM. The CDR3 is 15 amino acids. This CDR3 is CASSKWGGSEEKLFF. The CDR3 DNA reads TGTGCCAGCAGTAAATGGGGGGGCTCGGAAGAAAAACTGTTTTTT.

The gene calls are TRBV10-1 and TRBJ1-2; no clear D. Trimming took off 2 bases at V and 7 bases at J, with 14 bases between the two ends. CDR1 WNHNN and CDR2 SYGVQD come from the germline V gene (reference sequence). There are 14 residues in the CDR3. The CDR3 loop reads CASSEDLNWSGYTF. The CDR3 bases are TGCGCCAGCAGTGAGGACCTTAATTGGAGTGGCTACACCTTC.

As concerns this clone: Other DNA sequences of this sample code for an identical CDR3. The CDR3 region is CASSYERGGYTF. In DNA, the CDR3 is TGTGCCAGCAGTTACGAAAGAGGGGGCTACACCTTC. This chain uses TRBV6-6 with TRBJ1-2; D gene uncertain. Trimming shortened V by 2 bases and J by 8 bases, and 9 bases separated the two germline ends. The CDR3 has 12 amino acids. The germline CDR1 and CDR2 sequences are MNHNY and SVGAGI (reference sequence).

The chain joins TRBV9 to TRBJ2-2; 10 bases match TRBD1. V shed 3 bases and J 6 bases; nucleotides not matched to a gene: 8. Germline values: CDR1 SGDLS, CDR2 YYNGEE. The CDR3 covers 16 residues. The CDR3 protein is CASSETGTGESGELFF. Written as DNA, the CDR3 is TGTGCCAGCAGCGAAACCGGGACAGGGGAATCCGGGGAGCTGTTTTTT.

The count of this clone is one. Written as DNA, the CDR3 is TGTGCCAGCAGCCCAGAGGGGGCGGTATGGCAGTACTTC. Its protein product is CASSPEGAVWQYF. The chain uses TRBV27 and TRBJ2-7; the match to TRBD1 covers 7 bases. Germline loops: CDR1 MNHEY, CDR2 SMNVEV (reference sequence). The CDR3 spans 13 residues. The V and J ends lost 6 bases and 9 bases, in that order; junction bases with no gene match: 11.

The chain links TRBV5-4 to TRBJ2-7, with a possible D match to TRBD1 (5 bases). Germline V gene data show CDR1 as SGHNT and CDR2 as YYREEE (reference sequence). The CDR3 totals 13 residues. V lost 2 bases, J lost 6 bases, and 12 bases lay in between. The CDR3 is CASSFSQGGEQYF. For the CDR3, the DNA is TGTGCCAGCAGCTTCTCCCAGGGTGGCGAGCAGTACTTC. The entire variable domain, with the rest obtained from reference TRBV5-4 and TRBJ2-7, is as follows: ETGVTQSPTHLIKTRGQQVTLRCSSQSGHNTVSWYQQALGQGPQFIFQYYREEENGRGNFPPRFSGLQFPNYSSELNVNALELDDSALYLCASSFSQGGEQYFGPGTRLTVT.

V is TRBV3-1 (or the pseudogene TRBV3-2) and J is TRBJ1-1; the D gene is possibly TRBD1 (5 bases). The CDR3 spans 15 residues. V lost 0 bases and J lost 2, with 10 bases in between. From germline, CDR1 is LGHDT and CDR2 YNNKEL (reference sequence). The CDR3 nucleotides are TGTGCCAGCAGCCAAGAGGACATAGGTAACACTGAAGCTTTCTTT. As protein: CASSQEDIGNTEAFF.

This chain uses TRBV5-1 with TRBJ2-7; D is possibly TRBD2 (5 bases). The V gene lost 1 base and the J gene lost 5 bases, with 13 bases spanning the gap. Germline assignment: CDR1 SGHRS and CDR2 YFSETQ. The CDR3 has 14 residues. CDR3 loop: CASSLIIGGNEQYF. The CDR3 DNA reads TGCGCCAGCAGCTTGATCATCGGAGGTAACGAGCAGTACTTC.